This T cell receptor beta chain is from a study of monozygotic twins with inflammatory bowel disease. Study-level results: In the analysis, different T cell subtypes could not be told apart.

TCRdb reanalyzed the 5' RACE reads, giving one entry per CDR3 protein sequence and no DNA. Its listing shows 350,000 to 550,000 distinct CDR3 sequences. CDR3 length: 16 amino acids. Germline lookup yields CDR1 MNHEY and CDR2 SVGEGT. On this clonotype: No antigen is known for it.

The source of this sequence is a human donor with ulcerative colitis or Crohn's disease, or a healthy co-twin of an affected twin (not recorded which). The chain has TRBV6-2 or TRBV6-3 and TRBJ2-7; the D call of TRBD2 rests on TCRdb alone, since no DNA is present to check it. The source material was blood. The CDR3 protein is CASSPLKTAYSYEQYF.